This T cell receptor (beta chain) came from a study of identical twins. Study-wide results and caveats: Fewer insertions characterized abundant cord blood beta clonotypes, whereas memory repertoires showed none.

A universal primer site was created by template switching, with the cDNA bearing unique molecular identifiers. MiXCR, run by TCRdb on the 5' RACE reads, gives a single entry per CDR3 protein. Among about 890,000 distinct CDR3 sequences listed, approximately 13% were seen once. This clonotype appeared a few times. Its antigen is not identified. Trimming took 6 bases from V and 5 from J; bases not matched to a gene: 8. Germline CDR1 is MNHEY and CDR2 is SMNVEV (reference sequence). There are 15 residues in the CDR3. These data were also reused for a study on yellow fever vaccine responses in identical twins.

The chain uses TRBV27 and TRBJ2-1, with 9 bases aligning to TRBD2. This clonotype was obtained from a woman under 30 in good health. Sequenced sample: PBMCs. CDR3 region: CASSLSGSINNEQFF. The DNA for the CDR3 is TGTGCCAGCAGCCTTAGCGGGAGTATCAACAATGAGCAGTTCTTC.